The 24 T cell receptor beta chains reported below all come from one sample, sequenced in a study of molecular identifiers for immune sequencing clone quantification. TCRdb passed the PCR reads through MiXCR, listing each CDR3 protein once. The sample consists of fewer than 10,000 distinct CDR3 sequences, approximately 19% of them appearing once. Material for sequencing was naive CD8+ T cells from blood, with Jurkat cell RNA spiked in. Subset noted: FACS-sorted CD8+CD4-CCR7+CD45RA+ naive T cells. Receptors originate from a human donor in good health. Some libraries in this study had Jurkat cell RNA spiked in.

This clonotype occurred many times. The gene calls are TRBV5-6 and TRBJ2-5; 7 bases map to TRBD1. The V gene end was trimmed by 4 bases and the J gene end by 5 bases; junction bases not matched to a gene: 5. CDR3 length: 13 residues. The V gene's germline CDR1 is SGHDT and CDR2 YYEEEE. The CDR3 nucleotides are TGTGCCAGCAGCCTTGACAGGGAGGAGACCCAGTACTTC. This encodes CASSLDREETQYF. Full variable domain (rest looked up from reference TRBV5-6 and TRBJ2-5): DAGVTQSPTHLIKTRGQQVTLRCSPKSGHDTVSWYQQALGQGPQFIFQYYEEEERQRGNFPDRFSGHQFPNYSSELNVNALLLGDSALYLCASSLDREETQYFGPGTRLLVL.

The chain combines TRBV30 with TRBJ2-5; the D gene could be TRBD1 or TRBD2 (6 bases each). The CDR3 covers 14 residues. Germline CDR1 GTSNPN, CDR2 SVGIG (reference sequence). V dropped 3 bases and J dropped 5 bases, with 16 bases sitting between them. CDR3 nucleotides: TGTGCCTGGAGCGAAAAATGGGGGGCGGAGACCCAGTACTTC. Translation: CAWSEKWGAETQYF.

On this clonotype itself: A read error is possible here, since a much larger clone lies one base away. This chain links TRBV29-1 with TRBJ1-1, with 8 positions matching TRBD1. Germline V gives CDR1 SQVTM, CDR2 ANQGSEA. The CDR3 consists of 13 residues. CDR3 nucleotide sequence: TGCAGCGCAGGACAGGGCGACTTCACTAAAGCTTTCTTT. The encoded protein is CSAGQGDFTKAFF.

As for this clonotype: A much larger clone is a single base away; this may be a read error. The J gene is TRBJ2-7, the V gene TRBV29-1, with 8 bases aligning to TRBD1. This CDR3 is built from 13 residues. Germline CDR1 and CDR2: SQVTM and ANQGSEA. The V gene end was trimmed by 7 bases and the J gene end by 1 base; junction bases not matched to a gene: 6. The CDR3 reads CSDTGTGSYEQYF. The CDR3 DNA follows: TGCAGCGATACCGGGACAGGTTCCTACGAGCAGTACTTC.

The chain carries TRBV6-6 and TRBJ1-5, with D possibly matching TRBD1 (5 bases). V was clipped by 6 bases and J by 3 bases, with 15 bases between them. The CDR3 length is 15 residues. In germline, CDR1 is MNHNY, CDR2 SVGAGI (reference sequence). CDR3 sequence: CASSNSGTPNQPQHF. In DNA form, the CDR3 reads TGTGCCAGCAGCAACTCCGGGACGCCCAATCAGCCCCAGCATTTT.

This clonotype was counted at least ten times. CDR3 protein: CASSDLRVGVEETQYF. DNA of the CDR3: TGTGCCAGCAGTGATCTCAGGGTAGGGGTGGAAGAGACCCAGTACTTC. The V and J genes are TRBV2 and TRBJ2-5; tentative D call: TRBD1 (5 bases). The CDR3 consists of 16 residues. In germline, CDR1 is SNHLY, CDR2 FYNNEI. The V end was cut by 3 bases, the J end by 3 bases, with 17 bases between.

A word on this clonotype: Possible read error: a much larger clone is one base away. The J gene is TRBJ2-7, the V gene TRBV27; tentative D call: TRBD2 (6 bases). The CDR3 is 16 residues long. V was clipped by 3 bases and J by 3 bases, with 18 bases between them. Germline-derived CDR1 and CDR2 are MNHEY and SMNVEV (reference sequence). The CDR3 reads CASSFFGTGGYYEQYF. In DNA form, the CDR3 reads TGTGCCAGCAGTTTCTTCGGGACTGGCGGTTACTACGAGCAGTACTTC.

As regards this clonotype: A much larger clone lies a single base off, so this may be a read error. The chain carries TRBV4-3 and TRBJ1-3, with D unresolved. In germline, CDR1 is LGHNA, CDR2 YSLEER. The V end was cut by 0 bases, the J end by 0 bases, with 12 bases between. The CDR3 consists of 17 residues. This CDR3 reads CASSQDCGSSSGNTIYF. CDR3 sequence (DNA): TGCGCCAGCAGCCAAGACTGCGGAAGTAGCTCTGGAAACACCATATATTTT.

The table lists this clonotype with a count of one. A much larger clone is a single base away; this may be a read error. The chain combines TRBV27 with TRBJ2-7; no clear D. In germline, CDR1 is MNHEY, CDR2 SMNVEV (reference sequence). CDR3 length equals 11 residues. CDR3: CASRTPYEQSF. In DNA, the CDR3 is TGTGCCAGCAGGACCCCTTACGAGCAGTCCTTC.

By sample share, this clonotype is medium-sized. The chain combines TRBV19 with TRBJ1-5; maybe TRBD1 (6 bases). Trimming removed 0 bases from V and 4 bases from J, with 19 bases in between. CDR3 length equals 18 residues. CDR1 is LNHDA and CDR2 is SQIVND in the germline V gene (reference sequence). DNA of the CDR3: TGTGCCAGTAGTATAGATGGAGAATCAGGGGACGTAAATCAGCCCCAGCATTTT. This sequence encodes CASSIDGESGDVNQPQHF.

This clonotype was observed many times. The J gene is TRBJ1-2, the V gene TRBV12-3 or TRBV12-4, with 7 nucleotides matching TRBD1. This CDR3 has 14 amino acids. Trimming took 4 bases from V and 7 from J; bases not matched to a gene: 9. CDR3 sequence (DNA): TGTGCCAGCAGTTCAACAGACAGGGCTGGTGGCTACACCTTC. Protein sequence: CASSSTDRAGGYTF.

In this sample, this clonotype turned up many times. The chain uses TRBV11-2 and TRBJ1-1; D possibly corresponds to TRBD1 (5 bases). Germline loops: CDR1 SGHAT, CDR2 FQNNGV. V lost 6 bases and J lost 0, with 11 bases in between. The CDR3 is 14 residues long. The CDR3 DNA sequence: TGTGCCAGCAGTTCAGGGTTGATGAACACTGAAGCTTTCTTT. Translating it yields CASSSGLMNTEAFF.

The rearrangement joins TRBV20-1 to TRBJ2-3; the match to TRBD2 covers 11 bases. This CDR3 contains 16 residues. In germline, CDR1 is DFQATT, CDR2 SNEGSKA (reference sequence). Trimming at V came to 1 base and at J to 3 bases, leaving 6 bases not matched to a gene. The CDR3 sequence: CSARGILAGETDTQYF. The CDR3 DNA follows: TGCAGTGCTAGAGGAATACTAGCGGGAGAAACAGATACGCAGTATTTT.

In this sample, this clonotype is medium-sized. V is TRBV7-6 and J is TRBJ1-1; D uncertain. The CDR3 spans 16 residues. Per the germline V gene, CDR1 is SGHVS and CDR2 is FNYEAQ. The V and J ends lost 1 base and 0 bases respectively, with 12 bases between them. CDR3 in DNA: TGTGCCAGCAGCTTAGTTGGGTTATACATGAACACTGAAGCTTTCTTT. This sequence encodes CASSLVGLYMNTEAFF.

V usage is TRBV20-1 and J usage is TRBJ2-7, with a weak D call TRBD2 (5 bases). V was clipped by 0 bases and J by 3 bases, with 15 bases between them. The germline V gene has CDR1 DFQATT and CDR2 SNEGSKA (reference sequence). The CDR3 is 15 residues long. The CDR3 sequence is CSARDWASGDYEQYF. In nucleotides, the CDR3 is TGCAGTGCTAGAGATTGGGCCAGCGGAGACTACGAGCAGTACTTC.

This clonotype ranks as medium-sized (0.01 to 0.1%). This chain connects TRBV7-2 to TRBJ2-1, with D maybe TRBD2 (7 bases). The CDR3 runs to 15 residues. Germline V gives CDR1 SGHTA, CDR2 FQGNSA. V gave up 1 base and J gave up 8 bases, with 15 bases separating them. The CDR3 DNA reads TGTGCCAGCAGCTTAGTTGCGGGGGCCCAACATGAGCAGTTCTTC. It translates to CASSLVAGAQHEQFF.

This clonotype was recorded at least ten times. V gene TRBV12-3 or TRBV12-4 combines with J gene TRBJ2-5, with 8 bases fitting TRBD1. The trim removed 5 bases at V and 5 bases at J, leaving 7 bases unmatched. CDR3 length equals 14 residues. CDR3 sequence: CASSLGQGGETQYF. In DNA form, the CDR3 reads TGTGCCAGCAGTCTTGGACAGGGCGGGGAGACCCAGTACTTC.

This clonotype has ten or more counts. This chain uses TRBV4-3 with TRBJ1-1, with a tentative D call TRBD1 (6 bases). Germline values: CDR1 LGHNA, CDR2 YSLEER. The CDR3 extends over 15 amino acids. The V and J ends lost 4 bases and 0 bases respectively, with 12 bases between them. CDR3: CASSPGQTMNTEAFF. CDR3 nucleotides: TGCGCCAGCAGCCCAGGACAGACCATGAACACTGAAGCTTTCTTT.

About this clonotype: An end of the junction differs from the germline gene, which may be a read error. The CDR3 DNA reads TGTGCCAGCCTCGGGGCAACGAAGAATAGCAATCAGCCCCAGCGTTTT. It encodes CASLGATKNSNQPQRF. The chain couples TRBV28 to TRBJ1-5; D possibly corresponds to TRBD1 (5 bases). This CDR3 region has 16 residues. The V gene's germline CDR1 is MDHEN and CDR2 SYDVKM. The full variable domain, with the rest looked up from reference TRBV28 and TRBJ1-5, is DVKVTQSSRYLVKRTGEKVFLECVQDMDHENMFWYRQDPGLGLRLIYFSYDVKMKEKGDIPEGYSVSREKKERFSLILESASTNQTSMYLCASLGATKNSNQPQRFGDGTRLSIL.

The chain couples TRBV27 to TRBJ2-7; D not certain. This CDR3 has 14 amino acids. Trimming took off 6 bases at V and 4 bases at J, with 16 bases between the two ends. Germline V gene sequence: CDR1 MNHEY, CDR2 SMNVEV (reference sequence). The CDR3 here is CASSTLSSGYEQYF. The CDR3 DNA follows: TGTGCCAGCAGCACCCTTAGCTCCGGGTACGAGCAGTACTTC.

The V and J genes are TRBV29-1 and TRBJ1-1, with unresolved D. Germline CDR1 reads SQVTM; CDR2 reads ANQGSEA. The CDR3 spans 20 residues. The V end lost 4 bases, the J end lost 6 bases, and 36 bases lay between the germline ends. CDR3 sequence (DNA): TGCAGCGTTGTGTTTCCCAATTATGGCTCTTTTAGGTCGGCCCCGCCTGAAGCTTTCTTT. Its protein is CSVVFPNYGSFRSAPPEAFF.

The genes are TRBV7-6 and TRBJ2-1; possible D gene TRBD2, 7 bases. Trimming removed 6 bases at V and 10 bases at J, with 25 bases between. Germline V gives CDR1 SGHVS, CDR2 FNYEAQ. The CDR3 spans 16 residues. CDR3 sequence (DNA): TGTGCCAGCAGGTTGGGGTGGGGGGGCGGGGTGGGGGAGCAGTTCTTC. Its protein product is CASRLGWGGGVGEQFF.

V usage is TRBV28 and J usage is TRBJ2-3, with 13 nucleotides matching TRBD2. The CDR3 contains 19 residues. Germline lookup yields CDR1 MDHEN and CDR2 SYDVKM. V was clipped by 3 bases and J by 5 bases; unmatched bases: 14. Here the CDR3 DNA reads TGTGCCAGCAGTTTCCCGAGCTCCGGACTAGCGGGAGTTAAAGATACGCAGTATTTT. As protein: CASSFPSSGLAGVKDTQYF.

V usage is TRBV19 and J usage is TRBJ2-7; D possibly corresponds to TRBD1 (5 bases). Germline CDR1 LNHDA, CDR2 SQIVND (reference sequence). The V end was cut by 6 bases, the J end by 3 bases, with 18 bases between. The CDR3 spans 15 residues. The CDR3 nucleotides are TGTGCCAGTAGCCCAGGGTCCCGGGCGGTCTACGAGCAGTACTTC. This translates into CASSPGSRAVYEQYF. The full variable domain, with the rest looked up from reference TRBV19 and TRBJ2-7, is DGGITQSPKYLFRKEGQNVTLSCEQNLNHDAMYWYRQDPGQGLRLIYYSQIVNDFQKGDIAEGYSVSREKKESFPLTVTSAQKNPTAFYLCASSPGSRAVYEQYFGPGTRLTVT.